One and the same sample provided the 17 T cell receptor beta chains below, sequenced in a study of blood T cell repertoires in COVID-19. Libraries were prepared by immunoSEQ multiplex PCR; TCRdb keeps only in-frame clonotypes and omits some of them. The sample has hundreds of thousands of clones; about 85% are singletons. Material: PBMCs or T cells enriched from blood (not recorded which). These receptors were obtained from a young woman who had been exposed to COVID-19.

The chain carries TRBV5-5 and TRBJ1-5; a weak D match, TRBD1 (5 bases). CDR1 and CDR2 from the germline V gene are SGHKS and YYEKEE (reference sequence). There are 14 residues in the CDR3. Trimming cost V 1 base and J 7 bases, with 12 bases left between them. This CDR3 reads CASSLYGGRQPQHF. In DNA form, the CDR3 reads TGTGCCAGCAGCTTGTACGGGGGAAGACAGCCCCAGCATTTT.

The rearrangement joins TRBV25-1 to TRBJ2-7, with D perhaps matching TRBD2 (6 bases). This CDR3 spans 11 amino acids. The germline V gene encodes CDR1 MGHDK and CDR2 SYGVNS. V lost 10 bases, J lost 10 bases, and 17 bases lay in between. CDR3 sequence reads: CANTRPGVQYF. In DNA, the CDR3 is TGTGCCAACACCAGACCGGGGGTTCAGTACTTC.

The chain combines TRBV29-1 with TRBJ1-1; no definite D call. The CDR3 loop spans 11 amino acids. Trimming cost V 4 bases and J 2 bases, with 5 bases left between them. The germline CDR1 and CDR2 sequences are SQVTM and ANQGSEA. The CDR3 bases are TGCAGCGTTGCTAGTAACACTGAAGCTTTCTTT. Translating gives CSVASNTEAFF.

This chain connects TRBV27 to TRBJ1-5, with 8 nucleotides matching TRBD1. Germline V CDR1 and CDR2: MNHEY, SMNVEV (reference sequence). Trimming removed 3 bases from V and 6 bases from J; junction bases left unmatched: 4. The CDR3 is made up of 14 amino acids. DNA of the CDR3: TGTGCCAGCAGTTTCAGACAGGGGAGTCAGCCCCAGCATTTT. Protein product: CASSFRQGSQPQHF.

The chain combines TRBV5-4 with TRBJ2-1, with D perhaps TRBD1 (6 bases). Germline V lookup: CDR1 SGHNT, CDR2 YYREEE (reference sequence). This CDR3 is 16 amino acids long. The V end was cut by 2 bases, the J end by 4 bases, with 16 bases between. The CDR3 DNA reads as TGTGCCAGCAGCTTAACAGGGTCCGCCTCGTACAATGAGCAGTTCTTC. It is translated as CASSLTGSASYNEQFF.

V and J are TRBV5-4 and TRBJ1-3; no firm D call. V shed 4 bases and J shed 6 bases, with 14 bases lying between them. There are 14 residues in the CDR3. Germline CDR1 SGHNT, CDR2 YYREEE (reference sequence). In DNA form, the CDR3 reads TGTGCCAGCAGCGCGGATATTCGGGAAAACACCATATATTTT. This translates into CASSADIRENTIYF.

The chain links TRBV7-8 to TRBJ1-1; D is perhaps TRBD1 (5 bases). This CDR3 spans 16 amino acids. The germline V and J ends were trimmed by 5 bases and 0 bases, with 16 bases remaining between them. The germline V gene has CDR1 SGHVS and CDR2 FQNEAQ. The CDR3 DNA is TGTGCCAGCAGCCCCGCTTCGACAGCTTTGAACACTGAAGCTTTCTTT. Protein product: CASSPASTALNTEAFF.

The V call is TRBV19, the J call TRBJ2-7; D might be TRBD1 (8 bases). The V gene's germline CDR1 is LNHDA and CDR2 SQIVND (reference sequence). Trimming stripped 5 bases from V and 1 base from J, with 18 bases between. The CDR3 extends over 16 amino acids. The CDR3 nucleotides read TGTGCCAGTAGTGAAATCACAGGGGGGGATTCCTACGAGCAGTACTTC. It yields the protein CASSEITGGDSYEQYF.

This clone was picked up one time. The chain couples TRBV7-9 to TRBJ2-1; a possible D gene is TRBD1 (5 bases). The CDR3 runs 14 residues. The V end lost 5 bases, the J end lost 0 bases, and 8 bases lay between the germline ends. The germline CDR1 and CDR2 sequences are SEHNR and FQNEAQ (reference sequence). The CDR3 spells CASSQGDSYNEQFF. The CDR3 nucleotides read TGTGCCAGCAGCCAAGGGGACTCCTACAATGAGCAGTTCTTC. The full variable domain, rest sourced from reference TRBV7-9 and TRBJ2-1, is DTGVSQNPRHKITKRGQNVTFRCDPISEHNRLYWYRQTLGQGPEFLTYFQNEAQLEKSRLLSDRFSAERPKGSFSTLEIQRTEQGDSAMYLCASSQGDSYNEQFFGPGTRLTVL.

The gene calls are TRBV2 and TRBJ1-3; D is undetermined. There are 14 residues in the CDR3. V lost 4 bases and J lost 4, with 11 bases in between. CDR1 is SNHLY, CDR2 FYNNEI, per germline. CDR3 residues: CASSVVQQGNTIYF. The CDR3 DNA reads TGTGCCAGCAGTGTGGTCCAACAAGGAAACACCATATATTTT. Using reference TRBV2 and TRBJ1-3 for the parts outside the CDR3, the full variable domain is EPEVTQTPSHQVTQMGQEVILRCVPISNHLYFYWYRQILGQKVEFLVSFYNNEISEKSEIFDDQFSVERPDGSNFTLKIRSTKLEDSAMYFCASSVVQQGNTIYFGEGSWLTVV.

V and J are TRBV7-8 and TRBJ1-5; D possibly corresponds to TRBD1 (5 bases). V lost 4 bases and J lost 0, with 16 bases in between. The CDR3 is 17 residues long. Per the germline V gene, CDR1 is SGHVS and CDR2 is FQNEAQ. The DNA of the CDR3 is TGTGCCAGCAGCTCCGCCCGGACATTCTATAGCAATCAGCCCCAGCATTTT. Its translation is CASSSARTFYSNQPQHF.

The J gene is TRBJ2-5, the V gene TRBV30; D is possibly TRBD2 (5 bases). Looked up from germline, CDR1 is GTSNPN and CDR2 is SVGIG (reference sequence). The V end was cut by 0 bases, the J end by 9 bases, with 8 bases between. The CDR3 sequence is 11 residues long. The CDR3 sequence: CAWSVRGPQYF. The CDR3 coding sequence is TGTGCCTGGAGTGTACGAGGGCCCCAGTACTTC.

V is TRBV7-3 and J is TRBJ2-3; TRBD2 agrees at 13 bases. V dropped 5 bases and J dropped 4; count of bases not matched to a gene: 6. This CDR3 spans 16 amino acids. Germline V gene data show CDR1 as SGHTA and CDR2 as FQGTGA. CDR3 DNA sequence: TGTGCCAGCAGCCCAGGACTAGCGGGAGTGGCAGATACGCAGTATTTT. Amino acids: CASSPGLAGVADTQYF.

This rearrangement joins TRBV28 to TRBJ1-1, with D possibly matching TRBD1 (6 bases). Germline CDR1 is MDHEN and CDR2 is SYDVKM. Trimming cost V 10 bases and J 7 bases, with 16 bases left between them. There are 12 residues in the CDR3. The CDR3 is CATVGTSNEAFF. The CDR3 region has the DNA TGTGCCACCGTGGGGACATCCAATGAAGCTTTCTTT.

CDR3 loop: CASWTKGRSTYQETQYF. The CDR3 nucleotides are TGTGCCAGCTGGACAAAGGGGAGGAGTACGTACCAAGAGACCCAGTACTTC. The J gene is TRBJ2-5, the V gene TRBV5-6; D perhaps matches TRBD2 (6 bases). The ends were cut back, 7 bases at V and 0 bases at J, with 22 bases in the middle. Germline assignment: CDR1 SGHDT and CDR2 YYEEEE. The CDR3 loop spans 17 amino acids. The entire variable domain, with the rest obtained from reference TRBV5-6 and TRBJ2-5, is as follows: DAGVTQSPTHLIKTRGQQVTLRCSPKSGHDTVSWYQQALGQGPQFIFQYYEEEERQRGNFPDRFSGHQFPNYSSELNVNALLLGDSALYLCASWTKGRSTYQETQYFGPGTRLLVL.

This clone was seen just once. J is TRBJ2-7 and V is TRBV5-4; perhaps TRBD1 as D (6 bases). The CDR3 runs to 14 residues. The V end was cut by 2 bases, the J end by 6 bases, with 15 bases between. Germline assignment: CDR1 SGHNT and CDR2 YYREEE (reference sequence). CDR3 nucleotides: TGTGCCAGCAGCTTTTTGGGGGCGGTGGGCGAGCAGTACTTC. Its translation: CASSFLGAVGEQYF.

The V gene is TRBV2, the J gene TRBJ2-1, with TRBD2 identical over 7 bases. From germline, CDR1 is SNHLY and CDR2 FYNNEI. The CDR3 consists of 17 residues. The ends lost 7 bases at V and 5 bases at J; junction bases unmatched: 17. This CDR3 reads CASKESIGGDWHNEQFF. CDR3 nucleotides: TGTGCCAGCAAGGAAAGCATTGGGGGGGACTGGCACAATGAGCAGTTCTTC.